This passage covers 15 T cell receptor beta chains from one sample sequenced in a study of T-cell reconstitution after alpha-beta-depleted transplantation in children. Molecular barcoding with unique molecular identifiers was used for the TCRbeta library. TCRdb used MiXCR to reprocess the PCR reads, holding one entry per CDR3 protein. Altogether 200,000 to 300,000 distinct CDR3 sequences are present, about 26% being singletons, with the ten largest covering about 2.8%. Sequenced material: PBMCs, taken before TCRalphabeta/CD19-depleted stem cell transplant. The receptors here all came from a girl aged 2-10 years with Fanconi anemia, due to receive a stem cell transplant.

The rearrangement joins TRBV6-4 to TRBJ2-1; TRBD1 is a possible D gene (6 bases). The CDR3 has 13 residues. The V and J ends lost 2 bases and 5 bases respectively, with 7 bases between them. The germline V gene encodes CDR1 MRHNA and CDR2 SNTAGT. The CDR3 loop is CASSDTGNNEQFF. The CDR3 DNA follows: TGTGCCAGCAGTGACACAGGGAACAATGAGCAGTTCTTC.

The genes are TRBV9 and TRBJ2-7, with unresolved D. Germline CDR1 is SGDLS and CDR2 is YYNGEE. This CDR3 is built from 14 residues. V shed 0 bases and J shed 2 bases, with 9 bases lying between them. Here the CDR3 reads CASSVGAEPYEQYF. CDR3 sequence (DNA): TGTGCCAGCAGCGTAGGGGCAGAACCCTACGAGCAGTACTTC. The full variable domain, its missing parts supplied by reference TRBV9 and TRBJ2-7, is DSGVTQTPKHLITATGQRVTLRCSPRSGDLSVYWYQQSLDQGLQFLIQYYNGEERAKGNILERFSAQQFPDLHSELNLSSLELGDSALYFCASSVGAEPYEQYFGPGTRLTVT.

This clonotype was found many times. CDR3 coding DNA: TGCGCCAGCAGCTTCGGACAGGACCTCGAGCAGTACTTC. Encoded protein: CASSFGQDLEQYF. The rearrangement links TRBV5-1 to TRBJ2-7; 7 bases map to TRBD1. The CDR3 is made up of 13 amino acids. Germline V gene data show CDR1 as SGHRS and CDR2 as YFSETQ. Germline trimming cut 2 bases from V and 6 bases from J; bases unmatched to any gene: 5.

This clonotype was detected only a few times. The rearrangement joins TRBV3-1 to TRBJ2-3, with a weak D call TRBD2 (5 bases). Trimming cost V 3 bases and J 5 bases, with 6 bases left between them. The CDR3 contains 12 residues. The germline gives CDR1 LGHDT, CDR2 YNNKEL (reference sequence). DNA for the CDR3: TGTGCCAGCAGCCATCGGGGAGATACGCAGTATTTT. Its translation is CASSHRGDTQYF.

Ten or more counts support this clonotype. The chain has TRBV5-1 and TRBJ2-7; no definite D call. Trimming stripped 0 bases from V and 3 bases from J, with 10 bases between. Germline V CDR1 and CDR2: SGHRS, YFSETQ. This CDR3 has 14 residues. The CDR3 DNA sequence: TGCGCCAGCAGCTTGGAGGGTAACTACTACGAGCAGTACTTC. Amino acid sequence: CASSLEGNYYEQYF.

This clonotype was counted many times. This chain connects TRBV21-1 to TRBJ2-1; TRBD1, the table's D call, was not compared with the DNA. TRBV21-1 is a listed pseudogene. This CDR3 region has 14 residues. The CDR3 coding sequence is TGTGCCAGCAGCAAAGTCCGGGACAGCTTTGAGCAGTTCTTC. Translating gives CASSKVRDSFEQFF.

This clonotype was picked up many times. This chain links TRBV15 with TRBJ2-1; TRBD2 matches at 9 bases. This CDR3 is 16 amino acids long. CDR1 is LNHNV, CDR2 YYDKDF, per germline (reference sequence). V shed 1 base, J shed 3 bases, and the junction held 4 bases outside the gene matches. In nucleotides, the CDR3 is TGTGCCACCAGCAGAGTAAGACTAGCGGACTACAATGAGCAGTTCTTC. Protein sequence: CATSRVRLADYNEQFF.

This chain connects TRBV11-2 to TRBJ2-3, with 8 positions matching TRBD2. Germline CDR1 reads SGHAT; CDR2 reads FQNNGV. The CDR3 spans 18 residues. V was clipped by 0 bases and J by 2 bases; unmatched bases: 10. This chain's CDR3 is CASSLDGRAGEYTDTQYF. The CDR3 coding sequence is TGTGCCAGCAGCTTAGACGGTAGAGCGGGGGAGTACACAGATACGCAGTATTTT.

Only one count was recorded for this clonotype. The genes are TRBV28 and TRBJ2-2; 9 bases agree with TRBD1. CDR3 length: 18 amino acids. CDR1 is MDHEN and CDR2 is SYDVKM in the germline V gene. Trimming removed 3 bases from V and 3 bases from J; junction bases left unmatched: 11. The CDR3 bases are TGTGCCAGCAGTTTTTGGACAGGGGAAACTTGGGACACCGGGGAGCTGTTTTTT. It specifies CASSFWTGETWDTGELFF.

This clonotype was detected a few times. The rearrangement links TRBV6-5 to TRBJ1-1; TRBD1 aligns across 8 bases. CDR3 length equals 13 residues. Per the germline V gene, CDR1 is MNHEY and CDR2 is SVGAGI. Trimming removed 0 bases from V and 8 bases from J; junction bases left unmatched: 2. CDR3 sequence reads: CASSYSRGREAFF. The CDR3 bases are TGTGCCAGCAGTTACTCCAGGGGGCGGGAAGCTTTCTTT.

At least ten counts were recorded for this clonotype. The CDR3: CASSLLPVRQPQHF. The CDR3 nucleotides read TGTGCCAGCAGCTTACTTCCGGTCCGTCAGCCCCAGCATTTT. The V gene is TRBV7-2, the J gene TRBJ1-5, with D unclear. CDR1 SGHTA and CDR2 FQGNSA come from the germline V gene. This CDR3 is built from 14 residues. Between the trimmed V and J ends, which lost 2 bases and 6 bases, there was a span of 11 bases.

This clonotype was detected a few times. V and J are TRBV28 and TRBJ2-1, with 7 positions matching TRBD1. This CDR3 spans 15 amino acids. Germline V gives CDR1 MDHEN, CDR2 SYDVKM. Trimming cost V 5 bases and J 0 bases; bases outside gene matches: 4. The CDR3 region has the DNA TGTGCCAGCAGTACGACAGGGAGCTCCTACAATGAGCAGTTCTTC. It specifies CASSTTGSSYNEQFF.

Ten or more counts support this clonotype. The rearrangement links TRBV20-1 to TRBJ2-7; D unclear. In germline, CDR1 is DFQATT, CDR2 SNEGSKA (reference sequence). The V gene lost 4 bases and the J gene lost 2 bases, with 3 bases spanning the gap. The CDR3 is made up of 10 amino acids. CDR3 DNA sequence: TGCAGTGCTACCACCTACGAGCAGTACTTC. It encodes CSATTYEQYF.

The CDR3 region has the DNA TGCAGTGCTAGCTTTGTAGATACGCAGTATTTT. Its protein is CSASFVDTQYF. The genes are TRBV20-1 and TRBJ2-3; D gene ambiguous. The CDR3 has 11 amino acids. V lost 3 bases, J lost 5 bases, and 6 bases lay in between. Germline V lookup: CDR1 DFQATT, CDR2 SNEGSKA (reference sequence).

The rearrangement links TRBV21-1 to TRBJ2-7; the table assigns TRBD2, which was not confirmed against the DNA. TRBV21-1 is classified as a pseudogene. This CDR3 is 15 amino acids long. The CDR3 DNA reads as TGTGCCAGCAGCTTCCCGGGACTAGTCCACTACGAGCAGTACTTC. Translation: CASSFPGLVHYEQYF.